This TCR beta chain was captured by sequencing in a study of long-term antiretroviral therapy in people with HIV. Points from the study as a whole: Specimen acquisition occurred between 2004 and 2017, potentially under older ART regimens.

The libraries were made with immunoSEQ v3.0 at survey level. Libraries were prepared by immunoSEQ multiplex PCR; TCRdb keeps only in-frame clonotypes and omits some of them. This sample carries about 36,000 clones, 80% of them seen once, and the ten largest clones take 5.8%. V dropped 3 bases and J dropped 0 bases, with 3 bases sitting between them. CDR1 and CDR2 from the germline V gene are LNHDA and SQIVND (reference sequence). The CDR3 loop spans 13 amino acids. As for this clone: Its antigen is not identified.

The specimen comprised unsorted PBMCs, sampled 3.4 years after starting antiretroviral therapy. The receptor was isolated from a man aged 25-45 years with HIV. The J gene is TRBJ1-3, the V gene TRBV19; D gene uncertain. CDR3 loop: CASSIGSGNTIYF. CDR3 in DNA: TGTGCCAGTAGTATCGGCTCTGGAAACACCATATATTTT.